These 8 T cell receptor beta chains were sequenced from one sample in a study of T-cell memory formation after mild COVID-19. TCRdb itself ran the 5' RACE reads through MiXCR, one entry per CDR3 protein. The table includes about 55,000 distinct CDR3 sequences, more than 8% detected once. Sequencing input: PBMCs or a T cell subset sorted from them (not recorded which). These receptors all come from a man younger than 35 who had mild COVID-19 (a few samples of this study predate the infection). Cell type and time point are not known.

The V gene is TRBV7-9, the J gene TRBJ1-1, with a tentative D call TRBD1 (6 bases). Trimming pared 4 bases from V and 1 base from J, leaving 7 bases between. The CDR3 extends over 13 amino acids. Germline V CDR1 and CDR2: SEHNR, FQNEAQ (reference sequence). The CDR3 DNA is TGTGCCAGCAGCTGGACAGCGAACACTGAAGCTTTCTTT. Its protein is CASSWTANTEAFF.

This rearrangement joins TRBV9 to TRBJ2-4; no clear D. Trimming took off 0 bases at V and 6 bases at J, with 10 bases between the two ends. Germline V lookup: CDR1 SGDLS, CDR2 YYNGEE. The CDR3 loop spans 14 amino acids. In DNA form, the CDR3 reads TGTGCCAGCAGCGTAGCTGCCAGCGTAAACATTCAGTACTTC. This gives the protein CASSVAASVNIQYF. The full variable domain, with the rest looked up from reference TRBV9 and TRBJ2-4, is DSGVTQTPKHLITATGQRVTLRCSPRSGDLSVYWYQQSLDQGLQFLIQYYNGEERAKGNILERFSAQQFPDLHSELNLSSLELGDSALYFCASSVAASVNIQYFGAGTRLSVL.

This clonotype was detected many times. The chain carries TRBV5-1 and TRBJ2-2; tentatively, D is TRBD1 (5 bases). Per germline, CDR1 SGHRS and CDR2 YFSETQ. This CDR3 spans 14 amino acids. The V and J ends lost 4 bases and 4 bases respectively, with 11 bases between them. CDR3 coding DNA: TGCGCCAGCAGCGCGGACATTGGCACCGGGGAGCTGTTTTTT. Protein sequence: CASSADIGTGELFF.

This clonotype was recorded at least ten times. This chain uses TRBV7-9 with TRBJ2-2; a weak D match, TRBD1 (6 bases). CDR3 length equals 12 residues. V shed 6 bases and J shed 6 bases, with 8 bases lying between them. CDR1 and CDR2 from the germline V gene are SEHNR and FQNEAQ (reference sequence). The CDR3 coding sequence is TGTGCCAGCAGGCGACAGGCCGGGGAGCTGTTTTTT. Protein sequence: CASRRQAGELFF.

The CDR3 loop reads CASSPIGGGSYEQYV. The DNA for the CDR3 is TGCGCCAGCAGCCCGATCGGGGGGGGTTCCTACGAGCAGTACGTC. This chain links TRBV5-1 with TRBJ2-7; 8 nucleotides match TRBD2. CDR3 length: 15 residues. Germline-derived CDR1 and CDR2 are SGHRS and YFSETQ. The junction had 7 bases not matched to a gene; V was cut back by 4 bases and J by 1 base.

The genes are TRBV4-2 and TRBJ2-2; D gene ambiguous. Trimming removed 0 bases from V and 1 base from J, with 3 bases in between. CDR1 and CDR2 (germline): LGHNA, YNFKEQ. The CDR3 is 14 residues long. CDR3 sequence (DNA): TGTGCCAGCAGCCAAGATGAGAACACCGGGGAGCTGTTTTTT. Translated, it gives CASSQDENTGELFF.

V is TRBV7-2 and J is TRBJ2-2, with D uncertain. The CDR3 consists of 12 residues. Germline V gene sequence: CDR1 SGHTA, CDR2 FQGNSA. V was shortened by 5 bases and J by 4 bases, with 5 bases between the two germline ends. The CDR3 here is CASSPFTGELFF. The CDR3 coding sequence is TGTGCCAGCAGCCCATTCACCGGGGAGCTGTTTTTT.

In its sample, this clonotype is medium-sized. V usage is TRBV7-3 and J usage is TRBJ2-3; no firm D call. The V gene's germline CDR1 is SGHTA and CDR2 FQGTGA. CDR3 length equals 13 residues. Trimming pared 5 bases from V and 1 base from J, leaving 7 bases between. CDR3 nucleotides: TGTGCCAGCAGCCTCTATGGCACAGATACGCAGTATTTT. It specifies CASSLYGTDTQYF.